This is a list of T cell receptor beta chains from one sample in a study of cytomegalovirus exposure and HLA in healthy donors. Profiled with immunoSEQ multiplex PCR; TCRdb holds only in-frame clones, not every one. Reported are about 59,000 clones; the ten largest clones contain more than 5%. Source material: PBMCs. The receptors originated from a young man in good health and CMV-seropositive. The CDR3 runs from the conserved cysteine through the conserved F or W.

j_gene: TRBJ2-1; len: 12; v_gene: TRBV7-9; CDR3aa: CASSLGQGGQFF
j_gene: TRBJ2-7; len: 13; v_gene: TRBV6-5; CDR3aa: CASSPLEGYEQYF
j_gene: TRBJ1-1; len: 14; v_gene: TRBV2; CDR3aa: CASGGQGGNTEAFF
j_gene: TRBJ1-2; len: 17; v_gene: TRBV4-2; CDR3aa: CASSQGGRKASNYGYTF
j_gene: TRBJ2-3; len: 14; v_gene: TRBV11-2; CDR3aa: CASSLFPRIDTQYF
j_gene: TRBJ1-6; len: 14; v_gene: TRBV6-4; CDR3aa: CASSSDTDNSPLHF
j_gene: TRBJ1-4; len: 15; v_gene: TRBV11-2; CDR3aa: CASSLDDRGDEKLFF
j_gene: TRBJ1-6; len: 15; v_gene: TRBV19; CDR3aa: CASSMGEQRGSPLHF
j_gene: TRBJ2-6; len: 18; v_gene: TRBV2; CDR3aa: CASRPGQGVAAGANVLTF
j_gene: TRBJ2-2; len: 19; v_gene: TRBV7-9; CDR3aa: CASTSRTSVVLTFPGELFF
j_gene: TRBJ2-1; len: 16; v_gene: TRBV4-2; CDR3aa: CASSHVSGRAGNEQFF
j_gene: TRBJ2-2; len: 16; v_gene: TRBV10-3; CDR3aa: CAISDSQGAGAGELFF
j_gene: TRBJ2-7; len: 14; v_gene: TRBV13; CDR3aa: CASSLGQGDYEQYF
j_gene: TRBJ2-5; len: 15; v_gene: TRBV4-1; CDR3aa: CASSQSPSGGKTQYF
j_gene: TRBJ2-1; len: 15; v_gene: TRBV2; CDR3aa: CASSTGLAVYNEQFF
j_gene: TRBJ2-1; len: 15; v_gene: TRBV18; CDR3aa: CASSRGLAENNEQFF
j_gene: TRBJ1-3; len: 15; v_gene: TRBV6-1; CDR3aa: CASSSGQTSGNTIYF
j_gene: TRBJ2-7; len: 15; v_gene: TRBV4-1; CDR3aa: CASSQVGGGSYEQYF
j_gene: TRBJ2-7; len: 14; v_gene: TRBV5-1; CDR3aa: CASSSGTGLDEQYF
j_gene: TRBJ1-5; len: 16; v_gene: TRBV30; CDR3aa: CAWSVQGARSNQPQHF
j_gene: TRBJ2-1; len: 12; v_gene: TRBV18; CDR3aa: CASSPDAAGQFF
j_gene: TRBJ1-4; len: 14; v_gene: TRBV5-6; CDR3aa: CASSPTGQNEKLFF
j_gene: TRBJ2-3; len: 16; v_gene: TRBV30; CDR3aa: CAWSVRYRISTDTQYF
j_gene: TRBJ1-1; len: 14; v_gene: TRBV5-6; CDR3aa: CASSKGQGDTEAFF
j_gene: TRBJ1-3; len: 16; v_gene: TRBV5-1; CDR3aa: CASSLAPLRVGNTIYF
j_gene: TRBJ2-3; len: 14; v_gene: TRBV19; CDR3aa: CASSMLAGGDTQYF
j_gene: TRBJ2-5; len: 12; v_gene: TRBV29-1; CDR3aa: CSVAGMQETQYF
j_gene: TRBJ2-1; len: 13; v_gene: TRBV6-5; CDR3aa: CASSYSPSNEQFF
j_gene: TRBJ2-7; len: 13; v_gene: TRBV6-5; CDR3aa: CASSRFSGSEQYF
j_gene: TRBJ2-5; len: 14; v_gene: TRBV7-9; CDR3aa: CASSLAPHQETQYF
j_gene: TRBJ2-7; len: 14; v_gene: TRBV18; CDR3aa: CASSPEGGNHEQYF
j_gene: TRBJ2-7; len: 14; v_gene: TRBV5-8; CDR3aa: CASSSGQGRDEQYF
j_gene: TRBJ1-2; len: 14; v_gene: TRBV19; CDR3aa: CASSIGGPSYGYTF
j_gene: TRBJ2-3; len: 17; v_gene: TRBV5-1; CDR3aa: CASSLAGAGVGTDKQYF
j_gene: TRBJ2-7; len: 16; v_gene: TRBV14; CDR3aa: CASSQDLSSGTHEQYF
j_gene: TRBJ2-7; len: 14; v_gene: TRBV5-1; CDR3aa: CASSFEGGLYEQYF
j_gene: TRBJ2-3; len: 15; v_gene: TRBV6-5; CDR3aa: CASSGTSGHTDTQYF
j_gene: TRBJ2-7; len: 12; v_gene: TRBV5-5; CDR3aa: CASSFFTYEQYF
j_gene: TRBJ2-7; len: 15; v_gene: TRBV5-1; CDR3aa: CASSLAGGVAYEQYF
j_gene: TRBJ2-5; len: 16; v_gene: TRBV9; CDR3aa: CASSVGAATYQETQYF
j_gene: TRBJ1-2; len: 15; v_gene: TRBV4-2; CDR3aa: CASSQDGTANYGYTF
j_gene: TRBJ2-7; len: 13; v_gene: TRBV27; CDR3aa: CASSYGNVLEQYF
j_gene: TRBJ2-3; len: 13; v_gene: TRBV4-1; CDR3aa: CASSQGEPDTQYF
j_gene: TRBJ1-1; len: 14; v_gene: TRBV30; CDR3aa: CAWTGGAGDTEAFF
j_gene: TRBJ2-1; len: 19; v_gene: TRBV11-3; CDR3aa: CASSLDPGTSGRWDNEQFF
j_gene: TRBJ1-1; len: 11; v_gene: TRBV30; CDR3aa: CAWGTRAEAFF
j_gene: TRBJ2-7; len: 15; v_gene: TRBV6-5; CDR3aa: CASSYSWDSRGEQYF
j_gene: TRBJ2-1; len: 17; v_gene: TRBV5-1; CDR3aa: CASSLSRAGGPHNEQFF
j_gene: TRBJ2-5; len: 14; v_gene: TRBV4-1; CDR3aa: CASSQVASQETQYF